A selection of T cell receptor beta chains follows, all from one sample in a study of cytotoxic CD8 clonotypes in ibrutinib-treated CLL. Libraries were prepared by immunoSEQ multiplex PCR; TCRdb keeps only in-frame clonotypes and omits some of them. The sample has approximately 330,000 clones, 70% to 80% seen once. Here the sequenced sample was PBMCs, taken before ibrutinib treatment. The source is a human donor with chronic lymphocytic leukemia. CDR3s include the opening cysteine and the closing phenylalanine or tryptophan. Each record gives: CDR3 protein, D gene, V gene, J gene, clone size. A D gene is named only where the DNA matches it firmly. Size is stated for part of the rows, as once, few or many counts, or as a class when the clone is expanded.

CDR3: CATSGGFAGQGAPSSYEQYF
D: TRBD1
V: TRBV15
J: TRBJ2-7
size: .

CDR3: CASSADQLDRGEGYTF
D: TRBD1
V: TRBV9
J: TRBJ1-2
size: .

CDR3: CASNAPSTGNQPQHF
D: .
V: TRBV28
J: TRBJ1-5
size: .

CDR3: CASSPGGTGANGYTF
D: TRBD1
V: TRBV5-1
J: TRBJ1-2
size: .

CDR3: CASSDLVETQYF
D: .
V: TRBV28
J: TRBJ2-5
size: .

CDR3: CASSEVVREDTQYF
D: .
V: TRBV2
J: TRBJ2-3
size: .

CDR3: CASSQMNTEAFF
D: .
V: TRBV4-1
J: TRBJ1-1
size: few

CDR3: CASSLRTGGAYEQYF
D: TRBD1
V: TRBV7-8
J: TRBJ2-7
size: .

CDR3: CASSRLFGTVYEQYF
D: TRBD1
V: TRBV14
J: TRBJ2-7
size: .

CDR3: CASGFTGNTEAFF
D: .
V: TRBV28
J: TRBJ1-1
size: .

CDR3: CASSIGDWNYEQYF
D: .
V: TRBV9
J: TRBJ2-7
size: .

CDR3: CASSADRALYNEQFF
D: .
V: TRBV9
J: TRBJ2-1
size: .

CDR3: CASSLGTGPYQPQHF
D: .
V: TRBV5-1
J: TRBJ1-5
size: .

CDR3: CASSLGTDNEQFF
D: TRBD1
V: TRBV5-5
J: TRBJ2-1
size: .

CDR3: CSVWTSNYGYTF
D: .
V: TRBV29-1
J: TRBJ1-2
size: .

CDR3: CASSQDVSAASNYEQYF
D: .
V: TRBV4-1
J: TRBJ2-7
size: .

CDR3: CASSPLPASGLYEQYF
D: .
V: TRBV11-2
J: TRBJ2-7
size: few

CDR3: CASSMSGNYEQYF
D: .
V: TRBV19
J: TRBJ2-7
size: .

CDR3: CASSPTRGQVDTEAFF
D: TRBD1
V: TRBV7-9
J: TRBJ1-1
size: .

CDR3: CASSLGQMNEKLFF
D: .
V: TRBV5-1
J: TRBJ1-4
size: .